This TCR beta chain is from a study of blood T cell repertoires in COVID-19. CDR1 is MNHEY, CDR2 SVGAGI, per germline. The V segment lost 0 bases and the J segment 2 bases; nucleotides outside the gene matches: 0. The CDR3 is made up of 15 amino acids. Measured with immunoSEQ multiplex PCR; TCRdb has only the in-frame clones, and not every one. The table has around 95,000 clones, over 70% seen once. Input material: peripheral blood. The origin of this receptor is an elderly woman with acute or convalescent COVID-19. The V call is TRBV6-5, the J call TRBJ2-7; 11 bases align to TRBD2. The CDR3 region is CASSYSSGGAYEQYF. CDR3 sequence (DNA): TGTGCCAGCAGTTACTCTAGCGGGGGGGCCTACGAGCAGTACTTC.